This TCR beta chain was identified during a study of blood T cell repertoires in COVID-19. Per germline, CDR1 SGHTA and CDR2 FQGNSA. V lost 6 bases and J lost 8; bases outside the gene matches: 15. This CDR3 spans 15 amino acids. This table comes from immunoSEQ multiplex PCR, and its TCRdb copy is limited to in-frame clones, with some not included. The profile shows 450,000 to 600,000 clones, 75% to 90% of them singletons. This receptor was taken from a woman aged 18-29 years who had recovered from COVID-19. V gene TRBV7-2 combines with J gene TRBJ1-2; 7 bases map to TRBD1. Sequenced input: PBMCs or T cells enriched from blood (not recorded which). DNA of the CDR3: TGTGCCAGCAGTCCACTCTATTCGACAGGGAGGGGCTACACCTTC. It codes for CASSPLYSTGRGYTF. The variable domain in full, completed from reference TRBV7-2 and TRBJ1-2, reads GAGVSQSPSNKVTEKGKDVELRCDPISGHTALYWYRQSLGQGLEFLIYFQGNSAPDKSGLPSDRFSAERTGGSVSTLTIQRTQQEDSAVYLCASSPLYSTGRGYTFGSGTRLTVV.